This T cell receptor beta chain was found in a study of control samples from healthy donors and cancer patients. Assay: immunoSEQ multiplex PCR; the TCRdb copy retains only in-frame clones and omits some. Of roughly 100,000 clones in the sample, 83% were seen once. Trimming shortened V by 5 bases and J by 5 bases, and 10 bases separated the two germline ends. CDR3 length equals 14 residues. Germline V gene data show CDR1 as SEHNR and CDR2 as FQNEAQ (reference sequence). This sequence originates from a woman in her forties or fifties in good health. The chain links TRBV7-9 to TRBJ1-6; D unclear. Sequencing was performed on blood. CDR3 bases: TGTGCCAGCAGCCGAGGCCAGGATAATTCACCCCTCCACTTT. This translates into CASSRGQDNSPLHF. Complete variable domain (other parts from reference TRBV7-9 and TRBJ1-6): DTGVSQNPRHKITKRGQNVTFRCDPISEHNRLYWYRQTLGQGPEFLTYFQNEAQLEKSRLLSDRFSAERPKGSFSTLEIQRTEQGDSAMYLCASSRGQDNSPLHFGNGTRLTVT.